The clone carrying this TCR beta chain was counted between two and nine times. The antigen is undetermined. This sample is part of a study of T cell repertoires in cytomegalovirus infection. TCRdb reanalysed the reads using MiXCR and keeps one entry per CDR3 protein. The sample holds about half a million distinct CDR3 sequences, roughly a third seen once. The length of the CDR3 is 15 residues. V dropped 4 bases and J dropped 2 bases, with 14 bases sitting between them. Per germline, CDR1 LNHDA and CDR2 SQIVND (reference sequence). The TCR sequence derives from a human donor in good health (CMV status not recorded). Some clones in this sample may be carry-over from other donors' samples. The chain links TRBV19 to TRBJ1-1; D unresolved. Sequencing used cultured PBMCs, obtained from culture after CMV antigen stimulation. For the CDR3, the DNA is TGTGCCAGTAGTAAAGGACGGAATTACAACACTGAAGCTTTCTTT. It specifies CASSKGRNYNTEAFF.